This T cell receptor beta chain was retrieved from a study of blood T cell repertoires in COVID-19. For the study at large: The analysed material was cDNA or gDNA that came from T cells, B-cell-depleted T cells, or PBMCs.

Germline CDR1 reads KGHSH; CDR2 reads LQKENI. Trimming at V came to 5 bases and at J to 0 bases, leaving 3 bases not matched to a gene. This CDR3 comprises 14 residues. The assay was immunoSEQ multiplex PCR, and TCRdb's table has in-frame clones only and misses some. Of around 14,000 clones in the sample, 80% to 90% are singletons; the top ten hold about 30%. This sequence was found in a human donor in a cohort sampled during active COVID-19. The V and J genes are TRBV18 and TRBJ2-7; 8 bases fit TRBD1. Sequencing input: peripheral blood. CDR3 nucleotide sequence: TGTGCCAGCTCAATGGGACAGGCCTCCTACGAGCAGTACTTC. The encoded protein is CASSMGQASYEQYF. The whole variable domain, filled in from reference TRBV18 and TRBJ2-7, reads NAGVMQNPRHLVRRRGQEARLRCSPMKGHSHVYWYRQLPEEGLKFMVYLQKENIIDESGMPKERFSAEFPKEGPSILRIQQVVRGDSAAYFCASSMGQASYEQYFGPGTRLTVT.